Below are 2 T cell receptor beta chains sequenced from a single sample in a study of blood T cells in healthy people across ages. Using a J-beta primer mix together with a sample-barcoded 5' primer, a second PCR was run for about 7 to 12 cycles. TCRdb reprocessed the 5' RACE reads via MiXCR and lists one record per CDR3 protein. The sample includes approximately 900,000 distinct CDR3 sequences, 48% of them seen just once. Sequencing input: blood. The receptor source for this set is a man aged 30 to 39 in good health.

This clonotype has a handful of counts. The chain combines TRBV21-1 with TRBJ2-3; TRBD2 is taken as the D call from the table, unchecked against the DNA. TRBV21-1 corresponds to a pseudogene. There are 13 residues in the CDR3. The CDR3 is CASSIRTNHTQYF. The CDR3 DNA follows: TGTGCCAGCAGCATCCGGACTAACCATACGCAGTATTTT.

This clonotype was observed a handful of times. The rearrangement joins TRBV5-5 to TRBJ1-2; D gene uncertain. The germline V gene encodes CDR1 SGHKS and CDR2 YYEKEE (reference sequence). Trimming shortened V by 0 bases and J by 8 bases, and 5 bases separated the two germline ends. The CDR3 contains 11 residues. In nucleotides, the CDR3 is TGTGCCAGCAGCTTGGAGATCGGCTACACCTTC. Amino acids: CASSLEIGYTF.